These 17 T cell receptor beta chains originate from one sample sequenced in a study of CD8 T cells in Susac syndrome. RNA amounts of roughly 0.5 to 1 ug underwent reverse transcription with random hexamers. Each CDR3 protein is one row after TCRdb ran MiXCR on the immunoSEQ multiplex PCR reads. The table lists roughly 100,000 distinct CDR3 sequences, 94% of them singletons. Sequenced input: CD8+ T cells from PBMCs. All receptors come from a human donor with Susac syndrome.

The chain couples TRBV9 to TRBJ2-1; no clear D gene. The ends were cut back, 7 bases at V and 0 bases at J, with 11 bases in the middle. Germline assignment: CDR1 SGDLS and CDR2 YYNGEE. The CDR3 is made up of 14 amino acids. The CDR3: CASAVGFSYNEQFF. Here the CDR3 DNA reads TGTGCCAGCGCGGTGGGGTTCTCCTACAATGAGCAGTTCTTC.

This chain uses TRBV5-4 with TRBJ1-2; TRBD1 aligns across 8 bases. CDR3 length equals 11 residues. V shed 7 bases, J shed 11 bases, and the junction held 7 bases outside the gene matches. Germline loops: CDR1 SGHNT, CDR2 YYREEE (reference sequence). The CDR3 bases are TGTGCCAGCTCCCCCGGGACAGGTTACACCTTC. Amino acid sequence: CASSPGTGYTF.

This clonotype was seen only a few times. This chain joins TRBV5-1 and TRBJ2-3; tentative D call: TRBD2 (5 bases). The length of the CDR3 is 14 residues. The germline V and J ends were trimmed by 4 bases and 3 bases, with 12 bases remaining between them. CDR1 SGHRS and CDR2 YFSETQ come from the germline V gene. CDR3 sequence reads: CASSQDWKTDTQYF. CDR3 sequence (DNA): TGCGCCAGCAGCCAGGACTGGAAGACAGATACGCAGTATTTT.

The chain couples TRBV7-9 to TRBJ2-7; D is possibly TRBD2 (6 bases). Germline-derived CDR1 and CDR2 are SEHNR and FQNEAQ (reference sequence). V lost 11 bases to trimming and J lost 1 base, with 9 bases between them. CDR3 length: 11 residues. CDR3 nucleotides: TGTGCCGCGGGACCTTCCTACGAGCAGTACTTC. Its translation is CAAGPSYEQYF.

This chain uses TRBV15 with TRBJ2-4; 9 positions agree with TRBD2. Germline trimming cut 3 bases from V and 9 bases from J; bases unmatched to any gene: 6. CDR1 and CDR2 from the germline V gene are LNHNV and YYDKDF (reference sequence). The CDR3 is made up of 14 amino acids. The CDR3 DNA follows: TGTGCCACCAGCAGGGCGGGGGGGGTCCTCATTCAGTACTTC. It specifies CATSRAGGVLIQYF.

The J gene is TRBJ2-7, the V gene TRBV4-1; 7 bases are shared with TRBD1. CDR3 length equals 15 residues. The germline gives CDR1 MGHRA, CDR2 YSYEKL. V shed 2 bases and J 2 bases; nucleotides not matched to a gene: 6. The CDR3 DNA reads as TGCGCCAGCAGCCAAACCCCCGGGACAGCCTACGAGCAGTACTTC. Its protein is CASSQTPGTAYEQYF.

The chain recombines TRBV3-1 with TRBJ2-7; the D gene is possibly TRBD2 (6 bases). Germline V lookup: CDR1 LGHDT, CDR2 YNNKEL (reference sequence). The CDR3 is 17 amino acids. The germline V and J ends were trimmed by 1 base and 6 bases, with 22 bases remaining between them. The CDR3 coding sequence is TGTGCCAGCAGCCAAGTCGCCGGAGGGACTGTAAGGGGCGAGCAGTACTTC. Amino acids: CASSQVAGGTVRGEQYF.

The gene calls are TRBV5-4 and TRBJ2-7; weak D call: TRBD2 (6 bases). Trimming stripped 10 bases from V and 2 bases from J, with 19 bases between. This CDR3 comprises 14 residues. Germline assignment: CDR1 SGHNT and CDR2 YYREEE (reference sequence). DNA of the CDR3: TGTGCCCTTTCTTGGGATGGGGGGACCTACGAGCAGTACTTC. Translating it yields CALSWDGGTYEQYF.

J is TRBJ1-1 and V is TRBV15, with no clear D. With 1 base removed from V and 6 bases from J, the gap between germline ends came to 6 bases. The CDR3 length is 12 residues. The germline CDR1 and CDR2 sequences are LNHNV and YYDKDF (reference sequence). This CDR3 reads CATSRGAPEAFF. CDR3 DNA: TGTGCCACCAGCAGAGGGGCCCCTGAAGCTTTCTTT.

The chain carries TRBV14 and TRBJ2-7; D gene ambiguous. Between the trimmed V and J ends, which lost 1 base and 3 bases, there was a span of 7 bases. From germline, CDR1 is SGHDN and CDR2 FVKESK. The CDR3 contains 13 residues. The CDR3 region is CASSQAWIYEQYF. CDR3 bases: TGTGCCAGCAGCCAAGCGTGGATCTACGAGCAGTACTTC.

V is TRBV15 and J is TRBJ1-3; tentative D call: TRBD1 (6 bases). Between the trimmed V and J ends, which lost 0 bases and 4 bases, there was a span of 10 bases. This CDR3 comprises 15 residues. The germline V gene has CDR1 LNHNV and CDR2 YYDKDF (reference sequence). The CDR3 protein is CATSRERGLGNTIYF. The CDR3 bases are TGTGCCACCAGCAGAGAACGGGGGCTCGGAAACACCATATATTTT.

The chain has TRBV4-3 and TRBJ2-5; TRBD2 matches 10 bases. The J segment lost 0 bases and the V segment lost 1 base, leaving 5 bases of the junction unmatched. The CDR3 has 17 residues. Germline V gives CDR1 LGHNA, CDR2 YSLEER. CDR3 sequence: CASSQGLLAGYQETQYF. DNA of the CDR3: TGCGCCAGCAGCCAAGGGTTACTAGCGGGGTACCAAGAGACCCAGTACTTC.

This sequence joins TRBV27 and TRBJ2-4; TRBD1 is a possible D gene (6 bases). V lost 3 bases and J lost 2, with 14 bases in between. CDR1 is MNHEY and CDR2 is SMNVEV in the germline V gene (reference sequence). This CDR3 is built from 16 residues. CDR3 coding DNA: TGTGCCAGCAGTTTCCCCAGGGGCTTAACCAAAAACATTCAGTACTTC. Translation: CASSFPRGLTKNIQYF.

The rearrangement joins TRBV20-1 to TRBJ2-7; unclear D gene. The length of the CDR3 is 14 residues. Germline V lookup: CDR1 DFQATT, CDR2 SNEGSKA (reference sequence). Trimming took 1 base from V and 2 from J, leaving 12 bases between them. The chain's CDR3 is CSARGRRPPYEQYF. The CDR3 DNA reads as TGCAGTGCTAGAGGTCGGCGGCCCCCCTACGAGCAGTACTTC.

The chain employs TRBV7-9 and TRBJ2-7; 11 bases match TRBD1. The CDR3 runs to 16 residues. CDR1 and CDR2 from the germline V gene are SEHNR and FQNEAQ (reference sequence). Trimming took 5 bases from V and 3 from J; bases not matched to a gene: 9. CDR3 in DNA: TGTGCCAGCAGCCCGAGAACGGGACAGGGGGTCTACGAGCAGTACTTC. As protein: CASSPRTGQGVYEQYF.

The genes are TRBV20-1 and TRBJ2-3, with D possibly being TRBD1 (5 bases). V was trimmed by 1 base and J by 4 bases, leaving 18 bases between them. This CDR3 is 16 amino acids long. Germline V gives CDR1 DFQATT, CDR2 SNEGSKA (reference sequence). CDR3: CSARALQGFGADTQYF. The CDR3, as DNA: TGCAGTGCTAGAGCCCTTCAGGGTTTCGGCGCAGATACGCAGTATTTT.

This clonotype was observed a handful of times. The genes are TRBV3-1 and TRBJ2-7; D is unresolved. V was cut by 4 bases and J by 5 bases, with 12 bases left in between. Looked up from germline, CDR1 is LGHDT and CDR2 is YNNKEL (reference sequence). The CDR3 has 13 amino acids. This CDR3 is CASSRIESDEQYF. The CDR3 nucleotides read TGTGCCAGCAGCCGAATAGAATCTGACGAGCAGTACTTC.